This TCR beta chain originates from a study of blood T cells in healthy people across ages. Germline CDR1 reads SEHNR; CDR2 reads FQNEAQ (reference sequence). The CDR3 has 13 amino acids. Trimming at V came to 4 bases and at J to 4 bases, leaving 3 bases not matched to a gene. Sample-barcoded 5' priming and a J-beta primer mix drove a second PCR of roughly 6 to 12 cycles. TCRdb re-called the 5' RACE reads with MiXCR, one entry per CDR3 protein. The profile shows approximately 780,000 distinct CDR3 sequences, around a quarter of them singletons. A further study also used this sample, focusing on T cells of mothers and their children.

The specimen was blood. V and J are TRBV7-9 and TRBJ1-1; the match to TRBD1 covers 7 bases. The source of this sequence is a boy younger than 18 in good health. Here the CDR3 reads CASSSTGFTEAFF. The CDR3 coding sequence is TGTGCCAGCAGCTCGACAGGGTTCACTGAAGCTTTCTTT.